What follows are 4 T cell receptor beta chains derived from one specimen sequenced in a study of vaccination and CD4 T cells after COVID-19. No antigen has been identified for these receptors. Time point denoted: late sampling 161 to 241 days after vaccination in a few convalescent patients. The treatment denotes: approximately 9-day PBMC culture with coronavirus spike peptide pools or control peptides (ViraFEST assay). Sequencing of DNA taken from cultured CD4+ T cells relied on the Oncomine TCR Beta short-read assay. TCRdb itself ran the PCR reads through MiXCR, one entry per CDR3 protein. The sample records approximately 25,000 distinct CDR3 sequences, 28% being singletons. This specimen was CD4+ T cells from blood, cultured in vitro, taken about 7 months after SARS-CoV-2 vaccination. These receptor sequences come from a human donor who had recovered from COVID-19.

The chain joins TRBV6-1 to TRBJ1-2; D is unclear. Between the trimmed V and J ends, which lost 1 base and 7 bases, there was a span of 13 bases. From germline, CDR1 is MNHNS and CDR2 SASEGT. This CDR3 contains 14 residues. DNA of the CDR3: TGTGCCAGCAGTGAAGTCGGTGCATCCGTTGGCTACACCTTC. Residues: CASSEVGASVGYTF.

This clonotype has only a few counts. This chain joins TRBV6-1 and TRBJ1-2, with a possible D match to TRBD1 (5 bases). V lost 7 bases, J lost 4 bases, and 13 bases lay in between. Germline V gene sequence: CDR1 MNHNS, CDR2 SASEGT. The CDR3 loop spans 13 amino acids. CDR3 coding DNA: TGTGCCAGCACTACGGGAGGGACCTATGGCTACACCTTC. It codes for CASTTGGTYGYTF.

The sample holds a few counts of this clonotype. One end of the junction is discordant with germline, which a read error may explain. This chain uses TRBV20-1 with TRBJ2-7; unclear D gene. Looked up from germline, CDR1 is DFQATT and CDR2 is SNEGSKA (reference sequence). The CDR3 is 12 residues long. CDR3: CSARGVEYEQYF. CDR3 in DNA: TGCAGTGCAAGAGGTGTAGAGTACGAGCAGTACTTC.

The chain carries TRBV7-3 and TRBJ2-1; 9 bases line up with TRBD2. Germline assignment: CDR1 SGHTA and CDR2 FQGTGA. The CDR3 is 16 residues long. V was clipped by 5 bases and J by 7 bases; unmatched bases: 12. In DNA form, the CDR3 reads TGTGCCAGCAGCCCAAGGGCGGGAGGGGCCCGGAATGAGCAGTTCTTC. Protein: CASSPRAGGARNEQFF. Supplemented by reference TRBV7-3 and TRBJ2-1, the full variable domain reads GAGVSQTPSNKVTEKGKYVELRCDPISGHTALYWYRQSLGQGPEFLIYFQGTGAADDSGLPNDRFFAVRPEGSVSTLKIQRTERGDSAVYLCASSPRAGGARNEQFFGPGTRLTVL.